Following are 14 T cell receptor beta chains from one sample sequenced in a study of T-cell reconstitution after alpha-beta-depleted transplantation in children. Researchers prepared the TCRbeta library using unique molecular identifiers, the study reports. In TCRdb, the PCR reads were re-called with MiXCR into one record per CDR3 protein. The data show some 200,000 distinct CDR3 sequences, about 8.4% seen once. Sequenced here: PBMCs, mostly from graft donor cells, sampled 360 days after TCRalphabeta/CD19-depleted stem cell transplant. The source is a male patient between 2 and 10 years old who had a stem cell transplant for acute myeloid leukemia, so the T cells may come from the graft donor.

The table lists this clonotype with a few counts. J is TRBJ2-3 and V is TRBV20-1; D perhaps matches TRBD1 (7 bases). The CDR3 length is 14 residues. In germline, CDR1 is DFQATT, CDR2 SNEGSKA (reference sequence). The CDR3 sequence is CSGPGGTRTDTQYF. CDR3 bases: TGCAGCGGCCCAGGGGGGACCAGAACAGATACGCAGTATTTT.

This clonotype was counted many times. The chain couples TRBV12-3 or TRBV12-4 to TRBJ1-2; D unresolved. The length of the CDR3 is 13 residues. The ends were cut back, 0 bases at V and 8 bases at J, with 10 bases in the middle. DNA of the CDR3: TGTGCCAGCAGTTTAGCCTCAGTTGGAGGCTACACCTTC. Protein product: CASSLASVGGYTF.

The sample holds many counts of this clonotype. This chain connects TRBV20-1 to TRBJ2-7; 10 positions agree with TRBD2. This CDR3 is built from 16 residues. The V gene's germline CDR1 is DFQATT and CDR2 SNEGSKA (reference sequence). Trimming took 2 bases from V and 4 from J; bases not matched to a gene: 11. DNA for the CDR3: TGCAGTGCTAGACCCCGCCCTGGACTAGCGGAATACGAGCAGTACTTC. Translating gives CSARPRPGLAEYEQYF.

The chain recombines TRBV20-1 with TRBJ2-5; 9 bases match TRBD2. Germline assignment: CDR1 DFQATT and CDR2 SNEGSKA (reference sequence). The CDR3 consists of 15 residues. Germline trimming cut 4 bases from V and 4 bases from J; bases unmatched to any gene: 10. CDR3 in DNA: TGCAGTGCTACGCGGGCGGGGGGGCTGGGAGAGACCCAGTACTTC. Encoded protein: CSATRAGGLGETQYF.

The CDR3 bases are TGTGCCAGCAAGGGGGGAGCCTACAATGAGCAGTTCTTC. This codes for CASKGGAYNEQFF. The chain joins TRBV6-4 to TRBJ2-1; either TRBD1 or TRBD2 may fit D (6 bases each). V lost 7 bases and J lost 2, with 9 bases in between. The CDR3 is made up of 13 amino acids. The V gene's germline CDR1 is MRHNA and CDR2 SNTAGT.

V and J are TRBV7-9 and TRBJ2-5; TRBD1 aligns across 10 bases. With V trimmed by 5 bases and J by 4 bases, 7 bases remained unmatched. Germline CDR1 SEHNR, CDR2 FQNEAQ (reference sequence). The CDR3 covers 15 residues. The CDR3 protein is CASSPGQGTRETQYF. The CDR3 nucleotides are TGTGCCAGCAGCCCGGGACAGGGGACCAGAGAGACCCAGTACTTC.

This clonotype was seen more than once but under ten times. The J gene is TRBJ1-6, the V gene TRBV20-1, with 12 bases lining up with TRBD1. Germline CDR1 is DFQATT and CDR2 is SNEGSKA (reference sequence). The CDR3 sequence is 16 residues long. With V trimmed by 2 bases and J by 4 bases, 3 bases remained unmatched. The CDR3 region is CSARRDRGLYNSPLHF. In nucleotides, the CDR3 is TGCAGTGCTAGACGGGACAGGGGGCTTTATAATTCACCCCTCCACTTT.

The table lists this clonotype with many counts. The chain uses TRBV4-3 and TRBJ2-3; D gene ambiguous. V was trimmed by 2 bases and J by 3 bases, leaving 9 bases between them. This CDR3 is 14 amino acids long. Per germline, CDR1 LGHNA and CDR2 YSLEER. CDR3 region: CASSQTHLTDTQYF. The CDR3 nucleotides read TGCGCCAGCAGCCAAACCCATCTTACAGATACGCAGTATTTT.

This clonotype has at least ten counts. This chain links TRBV12-3 or TRBV12-4 with TRBJ2-5; D unresolved. There are 13 residues in the CDR3. Trimming shortened V by 3 bases and J by 1 base, and 6 bases separated the two germline ends. CDR3 residues: CASSLASQETQYF. CDR3 sequence (DNA): TGTGCCAGCAGTTTGGCCAGCCAAGAGACCCAGTACTTC.

The chain has TRBV28 and TRBJ2-5; D call uncertain. This CDR3 has 12 amino acids. Trimming stripped 6 bases from V and 2 bases from J, with 7 bases between. Germline lookup yields CDR1 MDHEN and CDR2 SYDVKM. This CDR3 reads CASRRLQETQYF. The DNA of the CDR3 is TGTGCCAGCAGAAGACTGCAAGAGACCCAGTACTTC.

This clonotype was recorded many times. V gene TRBV29-1 combines with J gene TRBJ1-1, with D tentatively TRBD1 (6 bases). V was clipped by 5 bases and J by 0 bases, with 10 bases between them. Germline V gives CDR1 SQVTM, CDR2 ANQGSEA. CDR3 length: 13 amino acids. CDR3 in amino acids: CSVSGAMNTEAFF. CDR3 in DNA: TGCAGCGTTTCAGGGGCGATGAACACTGAAGCTTTCTTT.

This chain links TRBV7-2 with TRBJ2-7; 10 bases are a match to TRBD2. The CDR3 runs to 15 residues. Germline V gives CDR1 SGHTA, CDR2 FQGNSA. V lost 2 bases and J lost 3; bases outside the gene matches: 4. The DNA for the CDR3 is TGTGCCAGCAGCTTATCGTCTAGCGGGGGCTACGAGCAGTACTTC. Its protein is CASSLSSSGGYEQYF.

This clonotype was seen many times. The rearrangement joins TRBV9 to TRBJ2-3; TRBD2 agrees at 11 bases. From germline, CDR1 is SGDLS and CDR2 YYNGEE. After removal of 3 bases from V and 1 base from J, the junction contained 4 bases not matched to a gene. The length of the CDR3 is 16 residues. CDR3 coding DNA: TGTGCCAGCAGCGGGACTAGCGGGTGGGGCACAGATACGCAGTATTTT. This sequence encodes CASSGTSGWGTDTQYF.

This chain links TRBV7-2 with TRBJ1-5; 9 nucleotides align to TRBD1. The CDR3 loop spans 15 amino acids. With V trimmed by 5 bases and J by 4 bases, 6 bases remained unmatched. The germline V gene encodes CDR1 SGHTA and CDR2 FQGNSA. CDR3 in amino acids: CASSTGQGLNQPQHF. CDR3 in DNA: TGTGCCAGCAGCACGGGACAGGGTCTAAATCAGCCCCAGCATTTT.